This record looks at one TCR beta chain sequence and its context. The authors ran a second PCR of about 6 to 11 cycles using a sample-barcoded 5' primer and a J-beta primer mix. From the 5' RACE reads, TCRdb called clonotypes with MiXCR, one entry per CDR3 protein. The data show some 930,000 distinct CDR3 sequences, 25% to 35% seen once. The data were taken from a study of blood T cells in healthy people across ages. V trimming: 9 bases; J trimming: 0 bases; junction bases outside the gene matches: 5. The CDR3 has 14 residues. The V gene's germline CDR1 is SNHLY and CDR2 FYNNEI. This same sample was also part of a study on T cells of mothers and their children.

Material for sequencing was blood. This chain links TRBV2 with TRBJ2-3, with TRBD2 identical over 8 bases. This TCR derives from a woman aged 40 to 50 in good health. The CDR3 DNA reads as TGTGCCAGTAGCGGGGCTATCAGCACAGATACGCAGTATTTT. Amino acids: CASSGAISTDTQYF.